The sequence of this T cell receptor (beta chain) was determined in a study of T cell responses to AZD1222 COVID-19 vaccine. Study observations and caveats: Per reports, nearly half of all spike-specific TCRs target regions that are unmutated in variants. It should be noted that donors were predominantly white British and more often female, and clonal diversity was possibly underestimated. Spike as a whole was targeted by vaccine-associated CD4 TCRs, dominant at 160-218 and 743-854.

Some clones are missing from TCRdb's copy, which holds only in-frame ones; the method was immunoSEQ multiplex PCR. The table records approximately 120,000 clones, about 87% of them present only once. Second doses at about 4 or about 12 weeks were pooled. V was trimmed by 2 bases and J by 5 bases, leaving 12 bases between them. The CDR3 is 14 amino acids. The V gene's germline CDR1 is MNHEY and CDR2 SMNVEV (reference sequence). Concerning this clone itself: The antigen is not known.

This TCR derives from an adult who received the AZD1222 COVID-19 vaccine. Sequenced material: peripheral blood, taken 28 days after the second AZD1222 dose. The V gene is TRBV27, the J gene TRBJ1-1; tentatively, D is TRBD1 (5 bases). The CDR3 nucleotides are TGTGCCAGCAGTTTAATGCAGGGAAGGACTGAAGCTTTCTTT. Encoded protein: CASSLMQGRTEAFF.